This is a list of T cell receptor beta chains from one sample in a study of CD8 T cells in Susac syndrome. TCRdb analysed the immunoSEQ multiplex PCR reads with MiXCR anew, one entry per CDR3 protein. Among approximately 170,000 distinct CDR3 sequences listed, 94% were seen once. The sequenced sample consisted of CD4+ T cells from PBMCs. Receptor source: a human donor with multiple sclerosis. CDR3s include the opening cysteine and the closing phenylalanine or tryptophan. The D gene is left open where the match is weak. Rows may omit the clone size; those that give it use once, few, many or a size class.

D,J,size,V,CDR3,DNA
NA,TRBJ2-6,NA,TRBV12-3/TRBV12-4,CASQSSGANVLTF,TGTGCCAGTCAGAGCTCTGGGGCCAACGTCCTGACTTTC
TRBD1,TRBJ1-3,NA,TRBV5-1,CASRQGASGNTIYF,TGCGCCAGCAGACAGGGGGCATCTGGAAACACCATATATTTT
NA,TRBJ2-2,NA,TRBV7-9,CASQDPSRFQGELFF,TGTGCCAGCCAAGACCCGTCGAGGTTTCAAGGGGAGCTGTTTTTT
NA,TRBJ2-7,NA,TRBV20-1,CSARDGTLYEQYF,TGCAGTGCTAGAGATGGGACACTCTACGAGCAGTACTTC
TRBD2,TRBJ2-1,NA,TRBV4-1,CASSRPGGGNNEQFF,TGCGCCAGCAGCCGACCGGGAGGTGGCAATAATGAGCAGTTCTTC
TRBD2,TRBJ2-1,NA,TRBV6-5,CASSYLLAGAAYNEQFF,TGTGCCAGCAGTTACTTACTAGCGGGAGCCGCCTACAATGAGCAGTTCTTC
NA,TRBJ2-5,NA,TRBV7-9,CASSRRTPGETQYF,TGTGCCAGCAGCCGGCGGACGCCTGGGGAGACCCAGTACTTC
NA,TRBJ2-1,NA,TRBV28,CASSLWSGAGNEQFF,TGTGCCAGCAGTTTATGGTCAGGGGCTGGAAATGAGCAGTTCTTC
NA,TRBJ1-5,NA,TRBV28,CASSPRFSYQPQHF,TGTGCCAGCAGTCCCAGGTTTAGCTATCAGCCCCAGCATTTT
NA,TRBJ2-1,once,TRBV29-1,CSAGFNEQFF,TGCAGCGCAGGGTTCAATGAGCAGTTCTTC
NA,TRBJ2-7,once,TRBV5-1,CASSLEGDGSNF,TGCGCCAGCAGCTTGGAAGGGGACGGGTCCAACTTC
NA,TRBJ1-1,NA,TRBV15,CATSRDRAPEAFF,TGTGCCACCAGCAGAGACAGGGCGCCTGAAGCTTTCTTT
TRBD1,TRBJ2-7,NA,TRBV28,CASTSKRSETGIYEQYF,TGTGCCAGCACCTCAAAGAGGTCCGAGACAGGGATCTACGAGCAGTACTTC
NA,TRBJ1-5,once,TRBV19,CASSGTGYSNQPQHF,TGTGCCAGTAGTGGAACAGGGTATAGCAATCAGCCCCAGCATTTT
NA,TRBJ1-1,NA,TRBV7-2,CASSHGEVGNTEAFF,TGTGCCAGCAGCCATGGGGAGGTGGGGAACACTGAAGCTTTCTTT
NA,TRBJ2-5,NA,TRBV2,CASSDSGEETQYF,TGTGCCAGCAGTGACTCGGGGGAGGAGACCCAGTACTTC
TRBD1,TRBJ1-2,NA,TRBV5-4,CASSLDRVLGGYTF,TGTGCCAGCAGCCTCGACAGGGTCCTTGGAGGCTACACCTTC
NA,TRBJ1-4,NA,TRBV12-3/TRBV12-4,CASSLRHNEKLFF,TGTGCCAGCAGTTTGAGGCATAATGAAAAACTGTTTTTT
NA,TRBJ1-2,NA,TRBV10-3,CAISESSSYGYTF,TGTGCCATCAGTGAGTCGAGTTCCTATGGCTACACCTTC
NA,TRBJ2-5,NA,TRBV3-1,CASSQDVLHGTGRETQYF,TGTGCCAGCAGCCAAGATGTTTTGCATGGGACTGGCCGAGAGACCCAGTACTTC
NA,TRBJ2-1,NA,TRBV30,CAWRGRRASYNEQFF,TGTGCCTGGAGAGGGCGGCGGGCGTCCTACAATGAGCAGTTCTTC
NA,TRBJ2-1,NA,TRBV2,CASVVEVDDNEQFF,TGTGCCAGCGTCGTCGAGGTGGACGACAATGAGCAGTTCTTC
TRBD2,TRBJ2-3,NA,TRBV4-3,CASSQESSGSGTDTQYF,TGCGCCAGCAGCCAAGAATCAAGCGGGAGCGGCACAGATACGCAGTATTTT
TRBD1,TRBJ1-2,NA,TRBV4-1,CASSQPGQDPSHYGYTF,TGCGCCAGCAGCCAGCCGGGACAGGACCCTTCTCACTATGGCTACACCTTC
NA,TRBJ2-7,once,TRBV3-1,CASSQAPGGDEQYF,TGTGCCAGCAGCCAAGCACCGGGGGGCGACGAGCAGTACTTC
NA,TRBJ2-7,NA,TRBV20-1,CSASKIRGGELIYEQYF,TGCAGTGCTAGCAAAATAAGGGGGGGGGAGTTGATCTACGAGCAGTACTTC
NA,TRBJ2-1,NA,TRBV7-2,CASNMYLDNEQFF,TGTGCCAGCAACATGTACCTGGACAATGAGCAGTTCTTC
TRBD1,TRBJ2-6,NA,TRBV6-1,CASSLNRGLGANVLTF,TGTGCCAGCAGCCTAAACAGGGGGCTTGGGGCCAACGTCCTGACTTTC
NA,TRBJ1-1,NA,TRBV20-1,CSAIGVGATEAFF,TGCAGTGCTATAGGGGTCGGGGCAACTGAAGCTTTCTTT
TRBD1,TRBJ2-5,NA,TRBV24-1,CATSTIQGAGETQYF,TGTGCCACCAGCACCATCCAGGGGGCCGGGGAGACCCAGTACTTC
NA,TRBJ2-1,NA,TRBV18,CASSPPGYPYNEQFF,TGTGCCAGCTCACCACCAGGGTACCCATACAATGAGCAGTTCTTC
NA,TRBJ1-2,NA,TRBV18,CASSPPGGHGYTF,TGTGCCAGCTCACCACCGGGCGGTCATGGCTACACCTTC
NA,TRBJ2-2,once,TRBV5-1,CASSGDGGAGELFF,TGCGCCAGCAGCGGTGATGGGGGCGCCGGGGAGCTGTTTTTT
NA,TRBJ1-2,NA,TRBV27,CASSFTKLNGYTF,TGTGCCAGCAGTTTTACAAAACTTAATGGCTACACCTTC
NA,TRBJ1-1,NA,TRBV30,CAGTYRANTEAFF,TGTGCCGGGACCTACAGGGCTAACACTGAAGCTTTCTTT
NA,TRBJ2-5,NA,TRBV24-1,CATSDNPETQYF,TGTGCCACCAGTGACAACCCGGAGACCCAGTACTTC
NA,TRBJ2-5,NA,TRBV3-1,CASSQDLKTQYF,TGTGCCAGCAGCCAAGATTTGAAGACCCAGTACTTC
NA,TRBJ2-2,NA,TRBV7-2,CASNLGGYGTGELFF,TGTGCCAGCAACCTAGGAGGGTACGGGACCGGGGAGCTGTTTTTT
NA,TRBJ2-7,NA,TRBV28,CASSLFEGVREQYF,TGTGCCAGCAGTTTATTTGAGGGGGTGAGGGAGCAGTACTTC
NA,TRBJ2-1,NA,TRBV12-3/TRBV12-4,CASSIDRSYNEQFF,TGTGCCAGCAGCATTGACAGGAGCTACAATGAGCAGTTCTTC
NA,TRBJ1-1,NA,TRBV19,CASRNKFMLTEAFF,TGTGCCAGTAGGAATAAGTTCATGCTCACTGAAGCTTTCTTT
TRBD1,TRBJ2-3,NA,TRBV5-1,CASSLLSRGSTDTQYF,TGCGCCAGCAGCTTGTTGAGCAGGGGGAGCACAGATACGCAGTATTTT
TRBD2,TRBJ2-7,NA,TRBV20-1,CSAEISGPNYEQYF,TGCAGTGCCGAGATTAGCGGGCCGAATTACGAGCAGTACTTC
TRBD1,TRBJ1-2,NA,TRBV6-5,CASSETGGAIYGYTF,TGTGCCAGCAGCGAGACAGGGGGCGCGATCTATGGCTACACCTTC
NA,TRBJ2-1,NA,TRBV6-2/TRBV6-3,CASTLGHVWGSYNEQFF,TGTGCCAGCACCCTAGGGCATGTTTGGGGCTCCTACAATGAGCAGTTCTTC
TRBD1,TRBJ1-3,NA,TRBV7-2,CASSGQGRRGNTIYF,TGTGCCAGCAGCGGACAGGGTAGAAGAGGAAACACCATATATTTT
NA,TRBJ2-1,NA,TRBV5-1,CASSLGLTRGIYNEQFF,TGCGCCAGCAGCCTAGGATTAACGAGGGGGATCTACAATGAGCAGTTCTTC
TRBD1,TRBJ1-2,NA,TRBV9,CASSPRGTAVRDYTF,TGTGCCAGCAGCCCGAGGGGGACAGCCGTTCGTGACTACACCTTC
NA,TRBJ2-1,NA,TRBV4-1,CASRGGAYNEQFF,TGCGCCAGCAGGGGGGGTGCCTACAATGAGCAGTTCTTC
NA,TRBJ1-3,NA,TRBV7-2,CASSVGPPGQNTIYF,TGTGCCAGCAGCGTCGGCCCTCCAGGTCAGAACACCATATATTTT
NA,TRBJ1-2,NA,TRBV20-1,CSASKVSYYGYTF,TGCAGTGCTAGTAAGGTCTCGTACTATGGCTACACCTTC
TRBD2,TRBJ2-1,NA,TRBV20-1,CSAREVSGRANEQFF,TGCAGTGCTAGAGAGGTTAGCGGGAGGGCGAATGAGCAGTTCTTC
NA,TRBJ2-2,NA,TRBV27,CASSAHRDRLAGELFF,TGTGCCAGCAGTGCCCACCGGGACCGCTTAGCCGGGGAGCTGTTTTTT
NA,TRBJ2-5,NA,TRBV12-3/TRBV12-4,CASAIDGAQETQYF,TGTGCCAGCGCGATCGACGGCGCACAAGAGACCCAGTACTTC